This TCR beta chain appears in the sequencing data of a study of blood T cell repertoires in COVID-19. Turning to the study itself: COVID-19 samples collected from the United States, Italy and Spain covered acute and convalescent phases.

The CDR3 sequence is 15 residues long. CDR1 and CDR2 (germline): SGHKS, YYEKEE (reference sequence). After removal of 0 bases from V and 5 bases from J, the junction contained 7 bases not matched to a gene. Generated by immunoSEQ multiplex PCR, the TCRdb table keeps only in-frame clones and is missing some. The sample lists fewer than 300,000 clones, about four fifths occurring once. Donors were grouped by their self-reported clinical history. People in the exposed group encountered a COVID-19 case within 2 weeks before entering the study. The chain couples TRBV5-5 to TRBJ1-1; 7 positions agree with TRBD1. The receptor was isolated from a man aged 40-49 years who had been exposed to COVID-19. Source material: PBMCs or T cells enriched from blood (not recorded which). The CDR3: CASSLGPGGETEAFF. The CDR3 coding sequence is TGTGCCAGCAGCTTGGGACCAGGGGGAGAGACTGAAGCTTTCTTT.